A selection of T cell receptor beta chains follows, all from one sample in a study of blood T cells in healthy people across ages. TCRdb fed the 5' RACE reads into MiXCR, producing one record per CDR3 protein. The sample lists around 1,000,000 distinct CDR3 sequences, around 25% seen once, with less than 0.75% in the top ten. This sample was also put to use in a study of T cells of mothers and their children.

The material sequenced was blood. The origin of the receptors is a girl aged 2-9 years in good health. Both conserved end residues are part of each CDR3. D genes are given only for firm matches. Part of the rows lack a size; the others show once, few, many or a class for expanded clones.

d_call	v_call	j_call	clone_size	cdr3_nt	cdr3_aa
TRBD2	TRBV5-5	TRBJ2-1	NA	TGTGCCAGCAGCCTCGGACTAGCGGGAGTAAAATACAATGAGCAGTTCTTC	CASSLGLAGVKYNEQFF
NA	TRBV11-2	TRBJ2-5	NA	TGTGCCAGCAGCCTGGACCGCGGCGGAGCTATGGGGGAGACCCAGTACTTC	CASSLDRGGAMGETQYF
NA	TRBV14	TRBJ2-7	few	TGTGCCAGCAGCCAAGAGGAAAAAGCCTACGAGCAGTACTTC	CASSQEEKAYEQYF
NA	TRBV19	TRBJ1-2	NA	TGTGCCAGTAGTATCCTAGGGTTCTATGGCTACACCTTC	CASSILGFYGYTF
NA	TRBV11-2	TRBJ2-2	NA	TGTGCCAGCAGCCGGGGCAGGGTGACCGGGGAGCTGTTTTTT	CASSRGRVTGELFF
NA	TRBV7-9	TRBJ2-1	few	TGTGCCAGCAATAAGGGGGAGGGCTTCAATGAGCAGTTCTTC	CASNKGEGFNEQFF
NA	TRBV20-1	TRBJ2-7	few	TGCAGTGCTAGCCGGAGTTCCTACGAGCAGTACTTC	CSASRSSYEQYF
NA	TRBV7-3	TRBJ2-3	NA	TGTGCCAGCAGCCTTAGCGAGAACCCCGATACGCAGTATTTT	CASSLSENPDTQYF
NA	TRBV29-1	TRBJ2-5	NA	TGCAGCGTTGAAGGACGTGACGGGGGAACGGGGGAGACCCAGTACTTC	CSVEGRDGGTGETQYF
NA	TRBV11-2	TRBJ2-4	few	TGTGCCAGCAGCTTAAGCGTAGGGACTAAAAACATTCAGTACTTC	CASSLSVGTKNIQYF
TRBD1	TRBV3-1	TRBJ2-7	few	TGTGCCAGCAGCCAAGAATGGACAGGGTCCTACGAGCAGTACTTC	CASSQEWTGSYEQYF
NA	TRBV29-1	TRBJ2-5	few	TGCAGCGGTGATCTTGGGGACACCCAAGAGACCCAGTACTTC	CSGDLGDTQETQYF
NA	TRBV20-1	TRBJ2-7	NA	TGCAGTGCTAGAGATGCGGGACAGAGCTACGAGCAGTACTTC	CSARDAGQSYEQYF
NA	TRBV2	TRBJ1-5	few	TGTGCCAGCAGTGGACTGGACAATCAGCCCCAGCATTTT	CASSGLDNQPQHF
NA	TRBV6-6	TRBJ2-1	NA	TGTGCCAGCAGACCCCAGGGCGTCGGAGAGCAGTTCTTC	CASRPQGVGEQFF
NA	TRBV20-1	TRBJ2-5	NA	TGCAGTGCTAGTAAACAGACCCAGTACTTC	CSASKQTQYF
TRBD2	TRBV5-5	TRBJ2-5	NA	TGTGCCAGCAGCTTGGGCACGGGAGGGCCCGAGGAGATCCAGTACTTC	CASSLGTGGPEEIQYF
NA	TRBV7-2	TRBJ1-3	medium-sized	TGTGCCAGCAGCTTAGTATACGGAGTGGCTGGAAACACCATATATTTT	CASSLVYGVAGNTIYF
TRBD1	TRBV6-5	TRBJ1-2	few	TGTGCCAGCAGGGGGGACAGCGGCTATGGCTACACCTTC	CASRGDSGYGYTF
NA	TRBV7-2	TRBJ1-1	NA	TGTGCCAGCAGCTTAGTAGGAACAGGGACGGGGACTGAAGCTTTCTTT	CASSLVGTGTGTEAFF
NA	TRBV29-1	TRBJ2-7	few	TGCAGCGTTGGACAAAAATCCGCTTCTGGAGAGCAGTACTTC	CSVGQKSASGEQYF
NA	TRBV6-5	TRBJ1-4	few	TGTGCCAGCAGTTACACAGACAGCCCGTCGGAAAAACTGTTTTTT	CASSYTDSPSEKLFF
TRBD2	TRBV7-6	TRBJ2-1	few	TGTGCCAGCAGCTTAGAATCAGGCGGGGGGGCGTTTGAGCAGTTCTTC	CASSLESGGGAFEQFF
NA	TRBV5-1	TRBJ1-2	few	TGCGCCAGCAGCTTGGCCGGAGGGGAAAGCTATGGCTACACCTTC	CASSLAGGESYGYTF
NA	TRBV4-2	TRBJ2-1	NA	TGTGCCAGCAGCCTCGACCCGACCTACAATGAGCAGTTCTTC	CASSLDPTYNEQFF
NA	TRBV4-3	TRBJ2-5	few	TGCGCCAGCAGCCAAGAGGGAGGGGGAGACCAAGAGACCCAGTACTTC	CASSQEGGGDQETQYF
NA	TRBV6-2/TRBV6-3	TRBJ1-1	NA	TGTGCCAGCAGTGCCTTTTCTGACGGACGCACTGAAGCTTTCTTT	CASSAFSDGRTEAFF
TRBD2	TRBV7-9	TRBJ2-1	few	TGTGCCAGCAGCTTTAGCGGGCCAACACTGAATGAGCAGTTCTTC	CASSFSGPTLNEQFF
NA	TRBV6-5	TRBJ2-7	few	TGTGCCAGCAGTCCATGGACAAGTGCCTTCGAGCAGTACTTC	CASSPWTSAFEQYF
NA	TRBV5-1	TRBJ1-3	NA	TGCGCCAGCAGCTTGGGTCAGGGATACGGAAACACCATATATTTT	CASSLGQGYGNTIYF
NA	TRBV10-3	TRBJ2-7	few	TGTGCCATCAGTGAGTCAAAGGGATACGAGCAGTACTTC	CAISESKGYEQYF
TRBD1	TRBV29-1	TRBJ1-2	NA	TGCAGCGTTGAGGCAGACGTATCGAGGACAGGGAATAACTATGGCTACACCTTC	CSVEADVSRTGNNYGYTF
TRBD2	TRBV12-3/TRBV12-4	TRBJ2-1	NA	TGTGCCAGCAGGCCAGCGGGGGGGAAATACAATGAGCAGTTCTTC	CASRPAGGKYNEQFF
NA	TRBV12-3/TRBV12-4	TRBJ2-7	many	TGTGCCAGCATGGATTTTTCCTACGAGCAGTACTTC	CASMDFSYEQYF
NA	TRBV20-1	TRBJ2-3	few	TGCAGTGCTTCGGGGAACACAGATACGCAGTATTTT	CSASGNTDTQYF
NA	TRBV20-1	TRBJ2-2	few	TGCAGTGCAAGAGGGTCCGGGGGATGGACCGGGGAGCTGTTTTTT	CSARGSGGWTGELFF
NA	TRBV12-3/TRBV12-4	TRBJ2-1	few	TGTGCCAGCAGTTTAAGCCTAATAGATGAGCAGTTCTTC	CASSLSLIDEQFF
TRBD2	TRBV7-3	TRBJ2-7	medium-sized	TGTGCCAGCAGCCACCTAGCGGGAGACGGTGAGCAGTACTTC	CASSHLAGDGEQYF
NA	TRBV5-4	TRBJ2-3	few	TGTGCCAGCAGCTTGGAGGCTAACACAGATACGCAGTATTTT	CASSLEANTDTQYF
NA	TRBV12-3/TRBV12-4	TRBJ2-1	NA	TGTGCCAGCAGTTCCCCCGGGGTAGCGATGGGCAATGAGCAGTTCTTC	CASSSPGVAMGNEQFF
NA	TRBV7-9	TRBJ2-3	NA	TGTGCCAACAGCTTCAACCGGGACCACACAGATACGCAGTATTTT	CANSFNRDHTDTQYF
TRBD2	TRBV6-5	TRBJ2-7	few	TGTGCCAGCGTCAGAGCGGGGGGGAACGAGCAGTACTTC	CASVRAGGNEQYF
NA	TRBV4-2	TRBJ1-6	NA	TGTACCAGCAGCCAAGTCTTAGGGGGATCACCCCTCCACTTT	CTSSQVLGGSPLHF
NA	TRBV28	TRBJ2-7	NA	TGTGCCAGCAGTGATCTCGGGGGACTCGCCGGCTACGAGCAGTACTTC	CASSDLGGLAGYEQYF
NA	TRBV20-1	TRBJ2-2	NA	TGCAGTGCTCGGGACGGAATCACCGGGGAGCTGTTTTTT	CSARDGITGELFF
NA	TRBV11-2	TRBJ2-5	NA	TGTGCCAGCAGCTCGCCAGGGGTACGACGGGAGATGCAGACCCAGTACTTC	CASSSPGVRREMQTQYF
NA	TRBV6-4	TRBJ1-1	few	TGTGCCAGCAGTGACCCTTGGGGTGAAGCTTTCTTT	CASSDPWGEAFF
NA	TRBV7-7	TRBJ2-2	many	TGTGCTAGCAGCCCCGGGACGAGCACCGGGGAGCTGTTTTTT	CASSPGTSTGELFF
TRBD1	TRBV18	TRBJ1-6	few	TGTGCCAGCTCACCGGACAGGAGTAATTCACCCCTCCACTTT	CASSPDRSNSPLHF